This is a list of T cell receptor beta chains from one sample in a study of T cells after somatic rescue of genetic block. TCRdb's copy holds only in-frame clones and misses some; the assay was immunoSEQ multiplex PCR. In the table there are around 15,000 clones, about three quarters of which are singletons. Sequenced material: peripheral blood mononuclear cells (PBMCs). Receptor source: a man aged 18 to 35. CDR3s include the opening cysteine and the closing phenylalanine or tryptophan. A D gene is named only where the DNA matches it firmly. Clone sizes are given selectively: once, few, many, or a class where the clone is expanded.

D | J | size | V | DNA | CDR3
TRBD1 | TRBJ1-1 | . | TRBV5-1 | TGCGCCAGCACCAGACAGGGGAGTGACACTGAAGCTTTCTTT | CASTRQGSDTEAFF
. | TRBJ2-7 | few | TRBV6-4 | TGTGCCAGCAGTGAGGCAGGGGCTCGAGATGAGCAGTACTTC | CASSEAGARDEQYF
TRBD1 | TRBJ1-1 | . | TRBV6-5 | TGTGCCAGCAGTTACTCCGGGACAGGGGATAAAGCTTTCTTT | CASSYSGTGDKAFF
. | TRBJ2-5 | . | TRBV14 | TGTGCCAGCAGCCAGTTAGGGCGGGAGACCCAGTACTTC | CASSQLGRETQYF
. | TRBJ1-1 | once | TRBV29-1 | TGCAGCGTCCGAGGGACCCTCACTGAAGCTTTCTTT | CSVRGTLTEAFF
TRBD1 | TRBJ1-3 | once | TRBV7-8 | TGTGCCATCCTCCCCGGGACAGGGACAACTGGAAACACCATATATTTT | CAILPGTGTTGNTIYF
TRBD1 | TRBJ2-7 | . | TRBV5-6 | TGTGCCAGCAGCTCCGGACAGGGCTACGAGCAGTACTTC | CASSSGQGYEQYF
. | TRBJ2-5 | . | TRBV18 | TGTGCCAGCTCACGGTACATGGGATTCGGTCAAGAGACCCAGTACTTC | CASSRYMGFGQETQYF
TRBD2 | TRBJ2-2 | . | TRBV19 | TGTGCCAGTTCGACTCCCCCCGGACTAGCGGGAGTCCTGTTTTTT | CASSTPPGLAGVLFF
TRBD2 | TRBJ2-3 | . | TRBV9 | TGTGCCAGCAGCGTAGGGCGGAGTAGCGGGGGTCATGCGGATACGCAGTATTTT | CASSVGRSSGGHADTQYF
TRBD1 | TRBJ2-2 | . | TRBV5-1 | TGCGCCAGCAGCTACCTCGGGACAGGGAACACCGGGGAGCTGTTTTTT | CASSYLGTGNTGELFF
. | TRBJ2-7 | . | TRBV30 | TGTGCCTGGAGTGTAGGGGGGGGAGGGACAGAGCAGTACTTC | CAWSVGGGGTEQYF
TRBD2 | TRBJ2-1 | . | TRBV7-9 | TGTGCCAGCAGCCTCAGCTGGACTAGAATCAATGAGCAGTTCTTC | CASSLSWTRINEQFF
. | TRBJ2-2 | . | TRBV2 | TGTGCCAGCAGCTCGCGGGACCTTCTCGGGGAGCTGTTTTTT | CASSSRDLLGELFF
. | TRBJ1-2 | . | TRBV30 | TGTGCCTGTCCTCGGGGAGGTGAAGGCTATGGCTACACCTTC | CACPRGGEGYGYTF
. | TRBJ1-3 | . | TRBV11-3 | TGTGCCAGCAGCTCCCGGACGGAAGGAAACACCATATATTTT | CASSSRTEGNTIYF
TRBD1 | TRBJ1-6 | . | TRBV28 | TGTGCCAGCAGTTCCCCCGGGACAGGGGAATCACCCCTCCACTTT | CASSSPGTGESPLHF
. | TRBJ2-5 | . | TRBV29-1 | TGCAGCGTCGCGCGGGACAGCCCCGTTGGGACCCAGTACTTC | CSVARDSPVGTQYF
. | TRBJ2-7 | . | TRBV11-2 | TGTGCCAGCAGCTACGGGCTGGACGAGCAGTACTTC | CASSYGLDEQYF